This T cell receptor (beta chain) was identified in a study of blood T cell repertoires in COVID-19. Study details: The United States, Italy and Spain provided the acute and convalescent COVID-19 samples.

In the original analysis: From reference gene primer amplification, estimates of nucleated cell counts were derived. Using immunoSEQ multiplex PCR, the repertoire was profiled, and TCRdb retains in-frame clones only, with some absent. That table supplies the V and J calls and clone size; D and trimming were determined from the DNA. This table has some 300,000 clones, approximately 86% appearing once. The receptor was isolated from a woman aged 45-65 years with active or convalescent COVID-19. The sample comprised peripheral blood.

Written as DNA, the CDR3 is TGTGCCAGCAGCTTCTCGGGACTGCAAGATACGCAGTATTTT. Translating it yields CASSFSGLQDTQYF. This chain connects TRBV7-2 to TRBJ2-3; a weak D match, TRBD2 (6 bases). The CDR3 has 14 residues. Trimming removed 3 bases from V and 5 bases from J, with 12 bases in between. CDR1 and CDR2 from the germline V gene are SGHTA and FQGNSA.